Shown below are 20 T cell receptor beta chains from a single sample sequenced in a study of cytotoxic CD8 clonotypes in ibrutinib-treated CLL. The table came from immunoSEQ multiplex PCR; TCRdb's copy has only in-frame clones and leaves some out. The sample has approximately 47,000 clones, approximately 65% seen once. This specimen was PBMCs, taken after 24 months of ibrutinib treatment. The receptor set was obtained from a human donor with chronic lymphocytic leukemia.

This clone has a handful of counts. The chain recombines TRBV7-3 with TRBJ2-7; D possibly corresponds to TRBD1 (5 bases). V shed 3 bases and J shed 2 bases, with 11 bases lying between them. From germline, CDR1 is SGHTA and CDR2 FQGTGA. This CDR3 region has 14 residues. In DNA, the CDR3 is TGTGCCAGCAGCTTGGAAGACAGAGCCTACGAGCAGTACTTC. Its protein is CASSLEDRAYEQYF. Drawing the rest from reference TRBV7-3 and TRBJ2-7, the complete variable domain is GAGVSQTPSNKVTEKGKYVELRCDPISGHTALYWYRQSLGQGPEFLIYFQGTGAADDSGLPNDRFFAVRPEGSVSTLKIQRTERGDSAVYLCASSLEDRAYEQYFGPGTRLTVT.

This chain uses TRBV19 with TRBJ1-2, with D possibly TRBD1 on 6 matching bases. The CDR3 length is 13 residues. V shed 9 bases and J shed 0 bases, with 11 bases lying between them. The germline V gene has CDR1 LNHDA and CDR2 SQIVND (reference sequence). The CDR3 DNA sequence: TGTGCCAGCGAGGACAGATCTAACTATGGCTACACCTTC. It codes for CASEDRSNYGYTF.

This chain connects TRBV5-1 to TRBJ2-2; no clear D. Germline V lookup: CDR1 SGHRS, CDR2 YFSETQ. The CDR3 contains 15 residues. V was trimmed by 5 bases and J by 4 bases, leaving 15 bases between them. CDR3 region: CASSGVISSTGELFF. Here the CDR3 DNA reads TGCGCCAGCAGTGGGGTTATCTCTAGCACCGGGGAGCTGTTTTTT.

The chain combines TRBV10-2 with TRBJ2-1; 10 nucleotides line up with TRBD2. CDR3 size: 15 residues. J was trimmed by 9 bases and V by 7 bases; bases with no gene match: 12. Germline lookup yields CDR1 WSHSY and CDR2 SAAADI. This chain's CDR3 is CASTSPAGGTGEQFF. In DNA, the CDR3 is TGCGCCAGCACCTCACCAGCGGGAGGGACGGGTGAGCAGTTCTTC.

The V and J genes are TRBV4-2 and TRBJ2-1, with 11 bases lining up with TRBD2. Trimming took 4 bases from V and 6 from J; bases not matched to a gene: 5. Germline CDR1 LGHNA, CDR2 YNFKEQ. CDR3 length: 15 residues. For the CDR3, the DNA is TGTGCCAGCAGCCCGAGGACTAGCGGGCTCAATGAGCAGTTCTTC. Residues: CASSPRTSGLNEQFF.

The chain's CDR3 is CARSLEATTNYGYTF. CDR3 nucleotides: TGTGCCAGAAGCTTGGAGGCCACCACTAACTATGGCTACACCTTC. The chain links TRBV5-3 to TRBJ1-2, with D unclear. TRBV5-3 is an ORF; its function is uncertain. The CDR3 length is 15 residues. Trimming pared 0 bases from V and 0 bases from J, leaving 9 bases between.

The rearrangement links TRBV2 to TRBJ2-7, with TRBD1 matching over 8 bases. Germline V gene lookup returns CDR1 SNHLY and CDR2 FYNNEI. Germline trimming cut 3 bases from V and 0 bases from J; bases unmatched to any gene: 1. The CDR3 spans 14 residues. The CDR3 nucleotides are TGTGCCAGCAGTGAGGACAGGGTCTCCTACGAGCAGTACTTC. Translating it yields CASSEDRVSYEQYF.

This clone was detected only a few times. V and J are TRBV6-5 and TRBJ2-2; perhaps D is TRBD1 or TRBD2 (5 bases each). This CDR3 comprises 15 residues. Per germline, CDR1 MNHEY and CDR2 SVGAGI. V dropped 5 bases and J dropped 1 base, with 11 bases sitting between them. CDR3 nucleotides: TGTGCCAGCAGTCGCACAGGAGGGAACACCGGGGAGCTGTTTTTT. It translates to CASSRTGGNTGELFF.

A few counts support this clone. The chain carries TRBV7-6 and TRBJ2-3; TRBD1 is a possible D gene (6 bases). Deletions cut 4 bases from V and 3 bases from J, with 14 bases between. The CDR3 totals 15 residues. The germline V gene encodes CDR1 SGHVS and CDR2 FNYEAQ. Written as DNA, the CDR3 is TGTGCCAGCAGCTCTAACAGGGTAGGAACAGATACGCAGTATTTT. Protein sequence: CASSSNRVGTDTQYF.

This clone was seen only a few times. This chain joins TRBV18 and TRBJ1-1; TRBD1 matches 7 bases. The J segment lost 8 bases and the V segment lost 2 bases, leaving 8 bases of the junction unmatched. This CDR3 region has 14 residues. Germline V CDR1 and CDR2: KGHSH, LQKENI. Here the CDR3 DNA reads TGTGCCAGCTCACCAGCTAGTGGACAGGCCGAAGCTTTCTTT. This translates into CASSPASGQAEAFF. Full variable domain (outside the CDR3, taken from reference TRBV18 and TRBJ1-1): NAGVMQNPRHLVRRRGQEARLRCSPMKGHSHVYWYRQLPEEGLKFMVYLQKENIIDESGMPKERFSAEFPKEGPSILRIQQVVRGDSAAYFCASSPASGQAEAFFGQGTRLTVV.

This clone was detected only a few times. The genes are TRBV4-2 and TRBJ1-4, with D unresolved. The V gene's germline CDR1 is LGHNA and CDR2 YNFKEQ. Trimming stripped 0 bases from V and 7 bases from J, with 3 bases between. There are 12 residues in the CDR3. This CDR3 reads CASSQETEKLFF. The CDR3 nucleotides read TGTGCCAGCAGCCAAGAAACTGAAAAACTGTTTTTT.

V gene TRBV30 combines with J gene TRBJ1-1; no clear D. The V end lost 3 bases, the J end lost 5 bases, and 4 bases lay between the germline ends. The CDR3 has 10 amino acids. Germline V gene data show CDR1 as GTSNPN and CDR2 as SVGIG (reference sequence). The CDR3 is CAWRRTEAFF. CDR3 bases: TGTGCCTGGAGGAGGACTGAAGCTTTCTTT. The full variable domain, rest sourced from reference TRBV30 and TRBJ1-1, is SQTIHQWPATLVQPVGSPLSLECTVEGTSNPNLYWYRQAAGRGLQLLFYSVGIGQISSEVPQNLSASRPQDRQFILSSKKLLLSDSGFYLCAWRRTEAFFGQGTRLTVV.

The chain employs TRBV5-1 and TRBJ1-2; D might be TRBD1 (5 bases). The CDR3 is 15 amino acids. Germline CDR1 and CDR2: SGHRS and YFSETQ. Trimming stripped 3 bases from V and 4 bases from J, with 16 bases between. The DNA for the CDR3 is TGCGCCAGCAGCTGGGGGAGTGCGGGTGCCTATGGCTACACCTTC. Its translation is CASSWGSAGAYGYTF.

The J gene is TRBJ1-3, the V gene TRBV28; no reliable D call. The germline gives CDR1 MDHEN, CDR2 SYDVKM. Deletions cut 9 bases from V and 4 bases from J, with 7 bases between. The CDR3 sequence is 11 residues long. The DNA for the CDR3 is TGTGCCAGTAGCCCCGGAAACACCATATATTTT. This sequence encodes CASSPGNTIYF.

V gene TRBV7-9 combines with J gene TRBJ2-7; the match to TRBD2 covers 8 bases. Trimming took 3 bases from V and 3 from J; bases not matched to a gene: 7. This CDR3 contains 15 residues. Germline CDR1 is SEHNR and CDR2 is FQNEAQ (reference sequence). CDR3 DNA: TGTGCCAGCAGCTTTTTAGAAGCGGGAGTCTACGAGCAGTACTTC. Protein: CASSFLEAGVYEQYF.

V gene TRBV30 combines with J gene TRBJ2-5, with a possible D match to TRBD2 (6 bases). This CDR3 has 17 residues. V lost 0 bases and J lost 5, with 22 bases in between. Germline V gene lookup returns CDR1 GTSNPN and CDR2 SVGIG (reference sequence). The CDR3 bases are TGTGCCTGGAGTGTATTTCGCGGGATAAGGACGGCGGAGACCCAGTACTTC. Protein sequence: CAWSVFRGIRTAETQYF.

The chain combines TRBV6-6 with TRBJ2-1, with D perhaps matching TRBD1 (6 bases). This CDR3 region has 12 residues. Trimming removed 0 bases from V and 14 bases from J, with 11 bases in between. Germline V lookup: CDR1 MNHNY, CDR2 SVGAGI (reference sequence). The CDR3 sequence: CASSYSIEGEFF. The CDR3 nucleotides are TGTGCCAGCAGTTACTCGATCGAGGGGGAGTTCTTC.

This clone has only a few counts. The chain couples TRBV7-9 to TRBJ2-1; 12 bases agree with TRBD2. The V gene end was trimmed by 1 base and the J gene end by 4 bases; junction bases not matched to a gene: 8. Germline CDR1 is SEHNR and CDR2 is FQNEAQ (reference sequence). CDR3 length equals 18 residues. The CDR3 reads CASSLGLAGGFRYNEQFF. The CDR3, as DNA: TGTGCCAGCAGCTTAGGGCTAGCGGGAGGGTTCAGGTACAATGAGCAGTTCTTC.

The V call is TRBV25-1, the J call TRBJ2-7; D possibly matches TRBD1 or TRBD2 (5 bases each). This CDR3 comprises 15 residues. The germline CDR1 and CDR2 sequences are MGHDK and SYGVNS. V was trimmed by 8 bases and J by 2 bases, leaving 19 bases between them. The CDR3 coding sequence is TGTGCCAGCGAGCCCGGGGCCCGAGGAACCTACGAGCAGTACTTC. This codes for CASEPGARGTYEQYF.

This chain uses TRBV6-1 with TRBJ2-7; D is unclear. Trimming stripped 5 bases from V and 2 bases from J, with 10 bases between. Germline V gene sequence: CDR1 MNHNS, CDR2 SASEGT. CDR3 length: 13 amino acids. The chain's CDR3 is CASSSRLTYEQYF. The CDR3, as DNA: TGTGCCAGCAGTTCGCGTTTAACCTACGAGCAGTACTTC.